This T cell receptor (beta chain) emerged from a study of blood T cell repertoires in COVID-19. About the research overall: COVID-19 samples from acute and convalescent phases originated in the United States, Italy and Spain. T cells, B-cell-depleted T cells, or PBMCs supplied cDNA or gDNA.

Original data processing: Using reference gene primer amplification, nucleated cell counts were estimated. Produced via immunoSEQ multiplex PCR; TCRdb's table is partial and in-frame only. That table is the source of V, J and clone size, and D and trimming were worked out from the DNA. Seen here are about 58,000 clones, around 91% observed once, and the top ten hold about an eighth. The receptor's source is a man aged 60 to 75 with active COVID-19. Sequenced: peripheral blood.

The CDR3 bases are TGTGCCAGCTCCGGAAGGGACAGGGGTAGCAATCAGCCCCAGCATTTT. It translates to CASSGRDRGSNQPQHF. The chain couples TRBV6-6 to TRBJ1-5; 10 positions agree with TRBD1. The CDR3 is 16 amino acids. V was pared by 8 bases and J by 0 bases, with 7 bases of the junction left unmatched. Germline values: CDR1 MNHNY, CDR2 SVGAGI (reference sequence).